This T cell receptor (beta chain) is from a study of ipilimumab plus nivolumab after autologous stem cell transplantation. Study at large: DLBCL patients had primary refractory or relapsed disease. The study, taken as a whole, reports: TCR repertoire, Treg phenotype and gut microbiota reportedly support more study of this approach.

Some clones are missing from TCRdb's copy, which holds only in-frame ones; the method was immunoSEQ multiplex PCR. Seen here are some 17,000 clones, approximately 75% observed once, and the top ten hold 20% to 25%. V was trimmed by 0 bases and J by 4 bases, leaving 11 bases between them. The germline V gene has CDR1 SGHNT and CDR2 YYREEE (reference sequence). There are 15 residues in the CDR3. Dosing: nivolumab 3 mg/kg IV, weeks 1, 4, 7, 10, then every two weeks to week 26. A word on this clone: Its specificity is unknown.

The V and J genes are TRBV5-4 and TRBJ1-3, with D uncertain. The source material was PBMCs, sampled in a trial of ipilimumab plus nivolumab as post-transplant consolidation. The sequence came from a male donor with diffuse large B-cell lymphoma. The CDR3, as DNA: TGTGCCAGCAGCTTGGCGTCAGGAGGCGGAAACACCATATATTTT. Its protein product is CASSLASGGGNTIYF.